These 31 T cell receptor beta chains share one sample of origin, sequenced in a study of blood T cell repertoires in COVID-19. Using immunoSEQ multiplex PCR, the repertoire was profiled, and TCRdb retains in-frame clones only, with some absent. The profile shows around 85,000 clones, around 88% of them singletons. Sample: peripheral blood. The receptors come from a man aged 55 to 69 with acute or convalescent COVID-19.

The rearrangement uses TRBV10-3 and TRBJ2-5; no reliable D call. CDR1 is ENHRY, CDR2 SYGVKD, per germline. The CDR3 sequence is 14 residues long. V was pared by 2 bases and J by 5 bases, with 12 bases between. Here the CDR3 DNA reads TGTGCCATCAGTGAGAATACCCACGGGGAGACCCAGTACTTC. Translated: CAISENTHGETQYF.

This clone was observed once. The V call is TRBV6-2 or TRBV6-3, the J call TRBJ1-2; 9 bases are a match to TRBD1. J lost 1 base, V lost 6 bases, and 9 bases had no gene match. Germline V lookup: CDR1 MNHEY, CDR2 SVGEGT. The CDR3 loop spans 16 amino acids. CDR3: CASSPGQGVFNYGYTF. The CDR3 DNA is TGTGCCAGCAGCCCGGGACAGGGCGTCTTTAACTATGGCTACACCTTC.

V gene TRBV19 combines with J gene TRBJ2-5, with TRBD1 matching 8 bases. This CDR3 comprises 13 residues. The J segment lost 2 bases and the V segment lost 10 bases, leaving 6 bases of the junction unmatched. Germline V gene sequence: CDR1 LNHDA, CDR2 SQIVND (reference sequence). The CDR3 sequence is CATRDRRQETQYF. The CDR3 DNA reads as TGTGCCACTCGGGACAGGCGGCAAGAGACCCAGTACTTC. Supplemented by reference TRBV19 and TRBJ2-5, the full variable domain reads DGGITQSPKYLFRKEGQNVTLSCEQNLNHDAMYWYRQDPGQGLRLIYYSQIVNDFQKGDIAEGYSVSREKKESFPLTVTSAQKNPTAFYLCATRDRRQETQYFGPGTRLLVL.

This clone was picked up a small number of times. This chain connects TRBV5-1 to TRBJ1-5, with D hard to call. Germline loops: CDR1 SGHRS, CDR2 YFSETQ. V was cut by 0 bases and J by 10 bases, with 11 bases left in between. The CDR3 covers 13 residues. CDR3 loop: CASSLENEPPQHF. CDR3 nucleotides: TGCGCCAGCAGCTTGGAAAATGAGCCCCCCCAGCATTTT.

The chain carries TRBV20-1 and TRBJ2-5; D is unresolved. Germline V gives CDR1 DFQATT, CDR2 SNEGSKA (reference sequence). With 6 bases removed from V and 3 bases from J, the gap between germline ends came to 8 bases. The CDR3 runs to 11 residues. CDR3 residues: CSALTKETQYF. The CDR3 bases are TGCAGTGCCCTAACGAAAGAGACCCAGTACTTC.

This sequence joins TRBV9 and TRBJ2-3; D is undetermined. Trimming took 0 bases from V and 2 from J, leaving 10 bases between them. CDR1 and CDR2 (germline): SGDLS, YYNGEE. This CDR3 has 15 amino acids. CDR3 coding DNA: TGTGCCAGCAGCGTAGTTTCGAGCCCCACAGATACGCAGTATTTT. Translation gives CASSVVSSPTDTQYF. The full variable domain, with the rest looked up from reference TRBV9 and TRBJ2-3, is DSGVTQTPKHLITATGQRVTLRCSPRSGDLSVYWYQQSLDQGLQFLIQYYNGEERAKGNILERFSAQQFPDLHSELNLSSLELGDSALYFCASSVVSSPTDTQYFGPGTRLTVL.

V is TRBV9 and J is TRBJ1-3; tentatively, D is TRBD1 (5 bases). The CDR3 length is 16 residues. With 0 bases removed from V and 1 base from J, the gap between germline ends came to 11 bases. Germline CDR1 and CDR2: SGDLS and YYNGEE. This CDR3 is CASSVATGGSGNTIYF. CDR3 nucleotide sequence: TGTGCCAGCAGCGTAGCTACTGGGGGGTCTGGAAACACCATATATTTT.

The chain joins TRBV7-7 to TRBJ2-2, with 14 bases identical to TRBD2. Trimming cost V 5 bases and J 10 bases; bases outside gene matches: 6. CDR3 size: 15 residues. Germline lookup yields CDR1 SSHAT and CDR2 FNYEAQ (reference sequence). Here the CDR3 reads CASSPGLAGAVELFF. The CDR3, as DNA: TGTGCCAGCAGCCCGGGACTAGCGGGGGCCGTGGAGCTGTTTTTT. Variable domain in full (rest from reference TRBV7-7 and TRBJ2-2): GAGVSQSPRYKVTKRGQDVTLRCDPISSHATLYWYQQALGQGPEFLTYFNYEAQPDKSGLPSDRFSAERPEGSISTLTIQRTEQRDSAMYRCASSPGLAGAVELFFGEGSRLTVL.

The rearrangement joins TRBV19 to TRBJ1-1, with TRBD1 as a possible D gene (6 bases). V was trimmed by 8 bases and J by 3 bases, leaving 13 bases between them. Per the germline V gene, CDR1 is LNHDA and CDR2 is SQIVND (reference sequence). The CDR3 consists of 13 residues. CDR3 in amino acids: CASSTGGYTEAFF. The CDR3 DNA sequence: TGTGCCAGTTCGACAGGCGGTTACACTGAAGCTTTCTTT.

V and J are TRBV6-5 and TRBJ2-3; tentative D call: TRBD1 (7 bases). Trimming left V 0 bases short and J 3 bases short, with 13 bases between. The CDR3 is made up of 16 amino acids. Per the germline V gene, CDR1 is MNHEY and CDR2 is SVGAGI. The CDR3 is CASSYSAGGKTDTQYF. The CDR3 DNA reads TGTGCCAGCAGTTACTCGGCAGGGGGGAAGACAGATACGCAGTATTTT.

This CDR3 is CASSLYREIKNTEAFF. The CDR3 bases are TGTGCCAGCAGCTTATACCGAGAGATTAAGAACACTGAAGCTTTCTTT. This chain uses TRBV7-9 with TRBJ1-1; D not resolved. The CDR3 sequence is 16 residues long. Germline V gives CDR1 SEHNR, CDR2 FQNEAQ (reference sequence). Trimming took 2 bases from V and 1 from J, leaving 14 bases between them.

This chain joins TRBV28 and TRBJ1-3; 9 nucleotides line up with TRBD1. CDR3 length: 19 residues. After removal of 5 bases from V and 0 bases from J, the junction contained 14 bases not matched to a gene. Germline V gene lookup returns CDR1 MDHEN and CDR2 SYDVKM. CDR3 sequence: CASSVPGTGFWHSGNTIYF. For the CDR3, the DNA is TGTGCCAGCAGTGTCCCCGGGACAGGGTTTTGGCACTCTGGAAACACCATATATTTT.

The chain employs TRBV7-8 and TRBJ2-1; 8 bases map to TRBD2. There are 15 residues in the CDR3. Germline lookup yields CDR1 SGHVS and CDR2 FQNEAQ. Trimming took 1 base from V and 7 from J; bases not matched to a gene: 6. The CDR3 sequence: CASSLVVAGSNEQFF. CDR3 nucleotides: TGTGCCAGCAGCTTAGTTGTAGCGGGGAGTAATGAGCAGTTCTTC.

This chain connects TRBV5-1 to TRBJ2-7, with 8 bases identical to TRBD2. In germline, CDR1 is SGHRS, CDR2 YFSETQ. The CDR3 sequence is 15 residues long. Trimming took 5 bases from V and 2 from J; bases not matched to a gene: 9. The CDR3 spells CASSPHGGETYEQYF. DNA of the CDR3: TGCGCCAGCAGTCCCCACGGGGGGGAGACCTACGAGCAGTACTTC.

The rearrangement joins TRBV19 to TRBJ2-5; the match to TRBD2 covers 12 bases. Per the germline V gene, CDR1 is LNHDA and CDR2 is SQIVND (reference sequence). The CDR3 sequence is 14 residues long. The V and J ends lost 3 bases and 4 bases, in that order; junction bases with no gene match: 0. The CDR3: CASSMGLAGETQYF. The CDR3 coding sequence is TGTGCCAGTAGTATGGGACTAGCGGGAGAGACCCAGTACTTC.

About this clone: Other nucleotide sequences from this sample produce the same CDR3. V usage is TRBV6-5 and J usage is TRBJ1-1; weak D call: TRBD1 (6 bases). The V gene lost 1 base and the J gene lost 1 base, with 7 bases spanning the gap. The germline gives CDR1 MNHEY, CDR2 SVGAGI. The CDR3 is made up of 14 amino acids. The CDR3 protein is CASSYLQGNTEAFF. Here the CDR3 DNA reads TGTGCCAGCAGTTACTTACAGGGGAACACTGAAGCTTTCTTT.

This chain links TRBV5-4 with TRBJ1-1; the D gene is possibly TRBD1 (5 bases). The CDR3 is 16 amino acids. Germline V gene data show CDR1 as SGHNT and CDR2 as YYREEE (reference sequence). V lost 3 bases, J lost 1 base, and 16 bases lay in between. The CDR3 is CASSSSLGARNTEAFF. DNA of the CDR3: TGTGCCAGCAGCTCCTCCCTTGGGGCGCGGAACACTGAAGCTTTCTTT.

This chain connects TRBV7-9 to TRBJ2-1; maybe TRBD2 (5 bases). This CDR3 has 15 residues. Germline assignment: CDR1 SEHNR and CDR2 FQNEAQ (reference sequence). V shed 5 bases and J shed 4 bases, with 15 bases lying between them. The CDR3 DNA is TGTGCCAGCAGCCCTCTAGCTATCGAGTACAATGAGCAGTTCTTC. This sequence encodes CASSPLAIEYNEQFF.

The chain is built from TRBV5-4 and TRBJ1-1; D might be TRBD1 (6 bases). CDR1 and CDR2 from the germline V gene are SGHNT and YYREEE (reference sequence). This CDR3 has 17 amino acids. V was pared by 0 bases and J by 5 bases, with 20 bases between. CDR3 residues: CASSLATSGALRTEAFF. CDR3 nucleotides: TGTGCCAGCAGCTTGGCGACCTCAGGGGCCCTGAGGACTGAAGCTTTCTTT.

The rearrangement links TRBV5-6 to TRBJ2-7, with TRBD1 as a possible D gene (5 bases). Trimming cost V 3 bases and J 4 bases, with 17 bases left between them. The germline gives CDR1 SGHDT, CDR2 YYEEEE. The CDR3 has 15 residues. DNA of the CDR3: TGTGCCAGCAGCTACAGGTGGGGCGCAATTTACGAGCAGTACTTC. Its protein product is CASSYRWGAIYEQYF.

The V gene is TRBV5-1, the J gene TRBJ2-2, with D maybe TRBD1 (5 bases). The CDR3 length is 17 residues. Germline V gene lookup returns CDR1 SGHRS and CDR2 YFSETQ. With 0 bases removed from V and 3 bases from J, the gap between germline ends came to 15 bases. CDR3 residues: CASSLAGSRVDTGELFF. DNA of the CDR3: TGCGCCAGCAGCTTGGCCGGGTCCAGGGTGGACACCGGGGAGCTGTTTTTT. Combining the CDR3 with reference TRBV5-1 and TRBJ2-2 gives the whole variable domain KAGVTQTPRYLIKTRGQQVTLSCSPISGHRSVSWYQQTPGQGLQFLFEYFSETQRNKGNFPGRFSGRQFSNSRSEMNVSTLELGDSALYLCASSLAGSRVDTGELFFGEGSRLTVL.

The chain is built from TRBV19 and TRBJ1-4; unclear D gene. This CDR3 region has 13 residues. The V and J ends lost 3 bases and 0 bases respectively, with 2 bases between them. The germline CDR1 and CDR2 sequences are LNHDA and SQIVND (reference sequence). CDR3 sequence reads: CASSISTNEKLFF. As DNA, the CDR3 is TGTGCCAGTAGTATCTCAACTAATGAAAAACTGTTTTTT.

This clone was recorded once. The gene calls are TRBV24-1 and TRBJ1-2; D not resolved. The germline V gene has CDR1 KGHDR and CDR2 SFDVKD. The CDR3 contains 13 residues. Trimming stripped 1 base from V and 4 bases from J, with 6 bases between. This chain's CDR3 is CATSDLSVYGYTF. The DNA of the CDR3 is TGTGCCACCAGTGATTTATCGGTCTATGGCTACACCTTC.

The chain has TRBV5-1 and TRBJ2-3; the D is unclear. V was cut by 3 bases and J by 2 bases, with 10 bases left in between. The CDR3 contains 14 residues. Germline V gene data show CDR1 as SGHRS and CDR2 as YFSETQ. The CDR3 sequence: CASSSLGDTDTQYF. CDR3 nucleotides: TGCGCCAGCAGCTCACTGGGCGACACAGATACGCAGTATTTT.

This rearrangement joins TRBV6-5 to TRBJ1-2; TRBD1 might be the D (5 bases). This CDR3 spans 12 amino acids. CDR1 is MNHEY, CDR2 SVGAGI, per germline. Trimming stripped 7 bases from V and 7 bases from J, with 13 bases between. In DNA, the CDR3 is TGTGCCAGCACCGGGGGAGGATTTGGCTACACCTTC. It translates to CASTGGGFGYTF.

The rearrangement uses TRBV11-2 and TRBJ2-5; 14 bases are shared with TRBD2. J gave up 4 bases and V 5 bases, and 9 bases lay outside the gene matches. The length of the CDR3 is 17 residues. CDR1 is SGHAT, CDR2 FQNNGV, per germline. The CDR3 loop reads CASSLTSGGANLETQYF. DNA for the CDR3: TGTGCCAGCAGCCTGACTAGCGGGGGGGCTAATTTAGAGACCCAGTACTTC.

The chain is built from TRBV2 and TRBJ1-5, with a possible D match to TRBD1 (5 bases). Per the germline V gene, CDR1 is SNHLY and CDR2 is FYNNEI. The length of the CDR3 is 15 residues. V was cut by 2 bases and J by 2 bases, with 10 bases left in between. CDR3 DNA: TGTGCCAGCAGTGAAAGCAGGGCGGGCAATCAGCCCCAGCATTTT. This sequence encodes CASSESRAGNQPQHF.

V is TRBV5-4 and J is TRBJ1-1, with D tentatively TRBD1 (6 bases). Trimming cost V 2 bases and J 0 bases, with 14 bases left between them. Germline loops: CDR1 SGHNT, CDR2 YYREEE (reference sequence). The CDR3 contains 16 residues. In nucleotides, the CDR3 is TGTGCCAGCAGCTTCTACAGGGAGTCTATGAACACTGAAGCTTTCTTT. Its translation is CASSFYRESMNTEAFF. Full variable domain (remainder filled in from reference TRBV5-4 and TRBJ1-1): ETGVTQSPTHLIKTRGQQVTLRCSSQSGHNTVSWYQQALGQGPQFIFQYYREEENGRGNFPPRFSGLQFPNYSSELNVNALELDDSALYLCASSFYRESMNTEAFFGQGTRLTVV.

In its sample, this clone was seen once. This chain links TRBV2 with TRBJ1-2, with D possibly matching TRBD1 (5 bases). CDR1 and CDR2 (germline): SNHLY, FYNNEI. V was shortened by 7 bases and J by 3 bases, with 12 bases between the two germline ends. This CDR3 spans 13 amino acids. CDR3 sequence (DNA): TGTGCCAGCAAGGCAGGGCCGGACTATGGCTACACCTTC. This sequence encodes CASKAGPDYGYTF. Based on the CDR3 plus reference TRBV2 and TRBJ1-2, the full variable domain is EPEVTQTPSHQVTQMGQEVILRCVPISNHLYFYWYRQILGQKVEFLVSFYNNEISEKSEIFDDQFSVERPDGSNFTLKIRSTKLEDSAMYFCASKAGPDYGYTFGSGTRLTVV.

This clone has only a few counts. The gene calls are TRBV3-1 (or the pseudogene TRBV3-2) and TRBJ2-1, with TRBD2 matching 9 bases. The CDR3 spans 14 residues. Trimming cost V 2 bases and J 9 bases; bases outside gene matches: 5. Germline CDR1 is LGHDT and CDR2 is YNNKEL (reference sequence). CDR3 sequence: CASSQRRAGGEQFF. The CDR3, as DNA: TGTGCCAGCAGCCAAAGACGAGCGGGGGGTGAGCAGTTCTTC.

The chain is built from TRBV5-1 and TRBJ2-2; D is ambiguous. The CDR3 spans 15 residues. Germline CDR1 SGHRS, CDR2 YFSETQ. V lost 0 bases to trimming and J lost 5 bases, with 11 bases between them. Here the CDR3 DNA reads TGCGCCAGCAGCTTGGCCGCGCGCAGGACCGGGGAGCTGTTTTTT. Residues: CASSLAARRTGELFF.